This T cell receptor (beta chain) was identified in a study of control samples from healthy donors and cancer patients. The repertoire was sequenced with immunoSEQ multiplex PCR; TCRdb's copy has only in-frame clones and lacks some. The data contain about 170,000 clones, around 88% of them singletons. Trimming pared 6 bases from V and 4 bases from J, leaving 19 bases between. The germline V gene has CDR1 MNHEY and CDR2 SVGAGI. The CDR3 extends over 15 amino acids. The chain couples TRBV6-5 to TRBJ2-7; no firm D call. The sequencing input was blood. The sequence derives from a woman between 25 and 40 years old in good health. The CDR3 loop reads CASRDRGELAYEQYF. In DNA, the CDR3 is TGTGCCAGCAGGGATCGTGGCGAATTGGCATACGAGCAGTACTTC.